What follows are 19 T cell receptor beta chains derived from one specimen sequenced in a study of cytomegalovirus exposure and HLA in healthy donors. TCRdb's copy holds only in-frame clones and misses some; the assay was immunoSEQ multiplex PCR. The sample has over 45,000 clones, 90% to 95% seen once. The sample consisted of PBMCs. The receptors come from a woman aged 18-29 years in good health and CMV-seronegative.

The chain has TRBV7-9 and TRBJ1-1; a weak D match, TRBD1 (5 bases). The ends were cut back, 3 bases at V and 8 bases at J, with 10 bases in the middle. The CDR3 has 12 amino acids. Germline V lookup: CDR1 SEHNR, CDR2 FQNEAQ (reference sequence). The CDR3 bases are TGTGCCAGCAGCTTTGGGGGGGAAGAAGCTTTCTTT. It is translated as CASSFGGEEAFF.

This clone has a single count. The CDR3 spells CASRWRAGGPSDTQYF. CDR3 in DNA: TGTGCCAGTCGCTGGAGGGCGGGAGGGCCATCAGATACGCAGTATTTT. The chain joins TRBV19 to TRBJ2-3; 9 nucleotides agree with TRBD2. The CDR3 length is 16 residues. V lost 8 bases, J lost 4 bases, and 13 bases stayed unmatched. Germline V gene data show CDR1 as LNHDA and CDR2 as SQIVND (reference sequence).

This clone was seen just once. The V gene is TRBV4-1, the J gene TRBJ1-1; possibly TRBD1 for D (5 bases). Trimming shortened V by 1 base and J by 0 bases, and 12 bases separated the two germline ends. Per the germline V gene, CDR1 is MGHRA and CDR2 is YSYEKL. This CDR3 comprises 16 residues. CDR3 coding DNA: TGCGCCAGCAGCCAAGTAGTCCAGGGATTGAACACTGAAGCTTTCTTT. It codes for CASSQVVQGLNTEAFF.

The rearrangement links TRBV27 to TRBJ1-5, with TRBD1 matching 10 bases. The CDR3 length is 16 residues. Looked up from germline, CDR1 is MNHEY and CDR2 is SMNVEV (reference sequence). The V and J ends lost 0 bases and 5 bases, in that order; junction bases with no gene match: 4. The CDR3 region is CASSLSGQGIYQPQHF. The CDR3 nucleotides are TGTGCCAGCAGTTTATCGGGACAGGGGATTTATCAGCCCCAGCATTTT.

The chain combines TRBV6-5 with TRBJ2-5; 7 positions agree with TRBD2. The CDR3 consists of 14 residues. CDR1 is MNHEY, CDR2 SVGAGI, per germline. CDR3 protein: CPRARRGCMETQYF. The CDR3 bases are TGTCCCCGCGCACGGCGGGGGTGTATGGAGACCCAGTACTTC.

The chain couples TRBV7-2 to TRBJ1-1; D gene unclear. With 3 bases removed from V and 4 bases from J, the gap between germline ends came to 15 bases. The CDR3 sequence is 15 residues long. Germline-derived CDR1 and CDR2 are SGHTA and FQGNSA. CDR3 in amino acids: CASSFELFAATEAFF. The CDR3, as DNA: TGTGCCAGCAGCTTTGAACTTTTCGCTGCCACTGAAGCTTTCTTT.

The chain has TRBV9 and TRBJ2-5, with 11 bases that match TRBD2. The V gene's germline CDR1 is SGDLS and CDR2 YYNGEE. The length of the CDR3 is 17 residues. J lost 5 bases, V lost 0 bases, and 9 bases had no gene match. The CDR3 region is CASSVGVSGRAAETQYF. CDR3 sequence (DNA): TGTGCCAGCAGCGTAGGAGTTAGCGGGAGGGCCGCGGAGACCCAGTACTTC.

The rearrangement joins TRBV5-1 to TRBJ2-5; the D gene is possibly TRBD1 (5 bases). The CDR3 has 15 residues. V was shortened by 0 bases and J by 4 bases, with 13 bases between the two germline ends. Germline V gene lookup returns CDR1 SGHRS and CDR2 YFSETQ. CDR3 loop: CASSLEGRLVETQYF. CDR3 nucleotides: TGCGCCAGCAGCTTGGAGGGGCGCCTCGTAGAGACCCAGTACTTC.

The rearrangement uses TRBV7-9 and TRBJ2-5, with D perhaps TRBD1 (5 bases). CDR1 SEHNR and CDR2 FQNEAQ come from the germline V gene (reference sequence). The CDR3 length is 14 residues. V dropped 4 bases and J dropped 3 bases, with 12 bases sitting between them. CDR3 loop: CASSSRDSEETQYF. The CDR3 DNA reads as TGTGCCAGCAGCTCCAGAGACAGCGAAGAGACCCAGTACTTC.

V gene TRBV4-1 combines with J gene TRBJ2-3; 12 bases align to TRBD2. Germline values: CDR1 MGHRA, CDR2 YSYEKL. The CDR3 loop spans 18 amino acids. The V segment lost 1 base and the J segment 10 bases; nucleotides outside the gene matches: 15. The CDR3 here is CASSQVSSGRAGQVSQYF. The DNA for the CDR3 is TGCGCCAGCAGCCAAGTGTCTAGCGGGAGGGCCGGGCAAGTATCGCAGTATTTT.

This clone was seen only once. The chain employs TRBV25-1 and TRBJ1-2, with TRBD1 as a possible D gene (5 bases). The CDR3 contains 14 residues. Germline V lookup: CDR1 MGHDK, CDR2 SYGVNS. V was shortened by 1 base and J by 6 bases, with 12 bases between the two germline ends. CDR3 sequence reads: CASSESQGRDGYTF. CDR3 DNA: TGTGCCAGCAGTGAATCCCAAGGCAGGGATGGCTACACCTTC.

Here the CDR3 reads CASSTDRGNEQYF. CDR3 DNA sequence: TGTGCCAGCAGCACAGACAGGGGCAACGAGCAGTACTTC. The V call is TRBV7-7, the J call TRBJ2-7, with TRBD1 matching 8 bases. V trimming: 5 bases; J trimming: 5 bases; junction bases outside the gene matches: 5. There are 13 residues in the CDR3. From germline, CDR1 is SSHAT and CDR2 FNYEAQ (reference sequence).

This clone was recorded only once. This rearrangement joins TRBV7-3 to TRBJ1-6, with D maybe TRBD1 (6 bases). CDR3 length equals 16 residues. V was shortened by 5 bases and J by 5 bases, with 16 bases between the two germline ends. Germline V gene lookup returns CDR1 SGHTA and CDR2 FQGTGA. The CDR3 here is CASSHRKQGDNSPLHF. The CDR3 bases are TGTGCCAGCAGCCATCGAAAACAGGGAGATAATTCACCCCTCCACTTT.

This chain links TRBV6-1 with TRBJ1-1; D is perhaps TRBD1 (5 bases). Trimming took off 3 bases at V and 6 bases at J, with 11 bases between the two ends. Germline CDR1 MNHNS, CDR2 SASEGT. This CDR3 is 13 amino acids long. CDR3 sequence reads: CASSDRGGSEAFF. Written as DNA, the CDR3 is TGTGCCAGCAGTGATCGGGGGGGATCTGAAGCTTTCTTT.

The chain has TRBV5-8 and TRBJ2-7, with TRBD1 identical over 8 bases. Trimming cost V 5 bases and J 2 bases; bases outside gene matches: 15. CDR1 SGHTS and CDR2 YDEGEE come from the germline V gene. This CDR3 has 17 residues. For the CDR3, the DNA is TGTGCCAGCAGGGACAGGGTGCCCCTTCACCCCCCCTACGAGCAGTACTTC. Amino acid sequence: CASRDRVPLHPPYEQYF.

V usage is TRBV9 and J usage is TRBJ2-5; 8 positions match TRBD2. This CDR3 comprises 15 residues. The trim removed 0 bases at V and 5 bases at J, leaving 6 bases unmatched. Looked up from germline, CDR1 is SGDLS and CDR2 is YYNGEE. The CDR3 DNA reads TGTGCCAGCAGCGTAGCTGAGGGCGGGGGGGAGACCCAGTACTTC. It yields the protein CASSVAEGGGETQYF. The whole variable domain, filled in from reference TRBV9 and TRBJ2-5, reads DSGVTQTPKHLITATGQRVTLRCSPRSGDLSVYWYQQSLDQGLQFLIQYYNGEERAKGNILERFSAQQFPDLHSELNLSSLELGDSALYFCASSVAEGGGETQYFGPGTRLLVL.

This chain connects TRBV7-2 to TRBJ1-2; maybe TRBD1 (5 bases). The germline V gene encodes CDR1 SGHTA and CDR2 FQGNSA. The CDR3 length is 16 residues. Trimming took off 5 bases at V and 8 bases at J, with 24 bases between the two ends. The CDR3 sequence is CASSLKHAGGLGGYTF. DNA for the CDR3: TGTGCCAGCAGCCTAAAACACGCGGGGGGATTGGGAGGCTACACCTTC.

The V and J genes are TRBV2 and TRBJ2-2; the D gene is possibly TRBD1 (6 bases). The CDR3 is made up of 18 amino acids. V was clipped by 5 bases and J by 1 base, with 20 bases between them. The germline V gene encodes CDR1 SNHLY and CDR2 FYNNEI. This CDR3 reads CASSHHLITQGNTGELFF. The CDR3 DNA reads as TGTGCCAGCAGTCACCACTTAATTACACAGGGGAACACCGGGGAGCTGTTTTTT.

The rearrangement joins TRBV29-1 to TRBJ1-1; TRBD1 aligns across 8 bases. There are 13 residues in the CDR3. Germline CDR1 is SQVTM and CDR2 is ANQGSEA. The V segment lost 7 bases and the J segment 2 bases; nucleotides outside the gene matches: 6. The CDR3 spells CSGRTGRNTEAFF. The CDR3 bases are TGCAGCGGACGGACAGGGCGTAACACTGAAGCTTTCTTT. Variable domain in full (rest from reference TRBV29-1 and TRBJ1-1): SAVISQKPSRDICQRGTSLTIQCQVDSQVTMMFWYRQQPGQSLTLIATANQGSEATYESGFVIDKFPISRPNLTFSTLTVSNMSPEDSSIYLCSGRTGRNTEAFFGQGTRLTVV.